This record covers a single TCR beta chain. These data are taken from a study of OX40 agonist ivuxolimab in advanced cancers. Trimming pared 4 bases from V and 4 bases from J, leaving 16 bases between. Per the germline V gene, CDR1 is SGHKS and CDR2 is YYEKEE (reference sequence). There are 15 residues in the CDR3. Repertoires were generated with immunoSEQ multiplex PCR, while TCRdb's copy carries only in-frame clones and drops some. The sample has about 63,000 clones, 70% to 80% seen once. The chain joins TRBV5-5 to TRBJ2-3; D gene unclear. The specimen comprised CD4+ or CD8+ T cells sorted from blood, sampled in a trial of the OX40 agonist ivuxolimab. This clonotype was obtained from an adult with an advanced solid tumor such as melanoma, head and neck, liver or kidney cancer. Here the CDR3 DNA reads TGTGCCAGCAGCCTCCCGCCCGTCTACGCAGATACGCAGTATTTT. Its protein product is CASSLPPVYADTQYF.